Listed below are T cell receptor beta chains from one sample, sequenced in a study of radiation and T cells in renal cell carcinoma. TCRdb keeps only in-frame clones here, not all; method: immunoSEQ multiplex PCR. The sample yields 100,000 to 150,000 clones, around 82% seen once. The material was blood, obtained from a patient whose treatment included radiotherapy and nephrectomy. Receptors were obtained from a man aged 45-60 years with renal cell carcinoma. Each CDR3 is given with its conserved first and last residue. The order of the fields is J gene, D gene, clone size, V gene, CDR3 protein, CDR3 DNA. D genes are given only for firm matches. Only some rows state a clone size, as once, few, many or a class for expanded clones.

>TRBJ2-3|TRBD1|NA|TRBV19
CASSLGIGDSSTDTQYF
TGTGCCAGTAGTCTGGGAATAGGGGACAGCAGCACAGATACGCAGTATTTT
>TRBJ2-1|NA|NA|TRBV27
CASSSRYEQFF
TGTGCCAGCAGTTCCAGGTATGAGCAGTTCTTC
>TRBJ1-1|NA|once|TRBV6-5
CASSYSIVRLEAFF
TGTGCCAGCAGTTACTCGATAGTCAGGCTGGAAGCTTTCTTT
>TRBJ1-3|TRBD1|NA|TRBV4-1
CASSQPDREGNTIYF
TGCGCCAGCAGCCAACCCGACAGGGAGGGAAACACCATATATTTT
>TRBJ2-1|NA|NA|TRBV6-4
CASTIEGPSYNEQFF
TGTGCCAGCACCATCGAGGGACCCTCCTACAATGAGCAGTTCTTC
>TRBJ2-1|NA|NA|TRBV7-9
CASSLNVRGRNEQFF
TGTGCCAGCAGCTTGAACGTCCGGGGGCGCAATGAGCAGTTCTTC
>TRBJ2-7|TRBD2|NA|TRBV9
CASSVTSGSYEQYF
TGTGCCAGCAGCGTGACTAGCGGTTCCTACGAGCAGTACTTC
>TRBJ2-1|TRBD2|once|TRBV10-1
CASSDASGPYNEQFF
TGCGCCAGCAGTGATGCTAGCGGGCCGTACAATGAGCAGTTCTTC
>TRBJ1-2|NA|once|TRBV2
CASSEEGSYGYTF
TGTGCCAGCAGTGAAGAGGGATCCTATGGCTACACCTTC
>TRBJ2-7|TRBD1|NA|TRBV2
CASLGQGSYEQYF
TGTGCCAGCCTAGGACAGGGGTCCTACGAGCAGTACTTC
>TRBJ1-2|TRBD1|NA|TRBV5-1
CASSYGQGANYGYTF
TGCGCCAGCAGCTACGGACAGGGAGCTAACTATGGCTACACCTTC
>TRBJ2-2|NA|few|TRBV4-2
CASSHAGDPNTGELFF
TGTGCCAGCAGCCACGCAGGGGACCCGAACACCGGGGAGCTGTTTTTT
>TRBJ2-1|NA|NA|TRBV27
CASSLTSGHSYNEQFF
TGTGCCAGCAGTCTAACGAGCGGGCACTCCTACAATGAGCAGTTCTTC
>TRBJ2-2|NA|few|TRBV9
CASSVDSGPNTGELFF
TGTGCCAGCAGCGTAGATTCAGGGCCGAACACCGGGGAGCTGTTTTTT
>TRBJ2-7|TRBD2|few|TRBV4-3
CASSQLAGGFYEQYF
TGCGCCAGCAGCCAGCTAGCGGGGGGTTTCTACGAGCAGTACTTC
>TRBJ2-1|NA|NA|TRBV4-3
CASSQERWSNEQFF
TGCGCCAGCAGCCAAGAGCGTTGGAGCAATGAGCAGTTCTTC
>TRBJ2-5|NA|NA|TRBV6-5
CASSWGYGREQETQYF
TGTGCCAGCAGTTGGGGGTATGGAAGAGAACAAGAGACCCAGTACTTC